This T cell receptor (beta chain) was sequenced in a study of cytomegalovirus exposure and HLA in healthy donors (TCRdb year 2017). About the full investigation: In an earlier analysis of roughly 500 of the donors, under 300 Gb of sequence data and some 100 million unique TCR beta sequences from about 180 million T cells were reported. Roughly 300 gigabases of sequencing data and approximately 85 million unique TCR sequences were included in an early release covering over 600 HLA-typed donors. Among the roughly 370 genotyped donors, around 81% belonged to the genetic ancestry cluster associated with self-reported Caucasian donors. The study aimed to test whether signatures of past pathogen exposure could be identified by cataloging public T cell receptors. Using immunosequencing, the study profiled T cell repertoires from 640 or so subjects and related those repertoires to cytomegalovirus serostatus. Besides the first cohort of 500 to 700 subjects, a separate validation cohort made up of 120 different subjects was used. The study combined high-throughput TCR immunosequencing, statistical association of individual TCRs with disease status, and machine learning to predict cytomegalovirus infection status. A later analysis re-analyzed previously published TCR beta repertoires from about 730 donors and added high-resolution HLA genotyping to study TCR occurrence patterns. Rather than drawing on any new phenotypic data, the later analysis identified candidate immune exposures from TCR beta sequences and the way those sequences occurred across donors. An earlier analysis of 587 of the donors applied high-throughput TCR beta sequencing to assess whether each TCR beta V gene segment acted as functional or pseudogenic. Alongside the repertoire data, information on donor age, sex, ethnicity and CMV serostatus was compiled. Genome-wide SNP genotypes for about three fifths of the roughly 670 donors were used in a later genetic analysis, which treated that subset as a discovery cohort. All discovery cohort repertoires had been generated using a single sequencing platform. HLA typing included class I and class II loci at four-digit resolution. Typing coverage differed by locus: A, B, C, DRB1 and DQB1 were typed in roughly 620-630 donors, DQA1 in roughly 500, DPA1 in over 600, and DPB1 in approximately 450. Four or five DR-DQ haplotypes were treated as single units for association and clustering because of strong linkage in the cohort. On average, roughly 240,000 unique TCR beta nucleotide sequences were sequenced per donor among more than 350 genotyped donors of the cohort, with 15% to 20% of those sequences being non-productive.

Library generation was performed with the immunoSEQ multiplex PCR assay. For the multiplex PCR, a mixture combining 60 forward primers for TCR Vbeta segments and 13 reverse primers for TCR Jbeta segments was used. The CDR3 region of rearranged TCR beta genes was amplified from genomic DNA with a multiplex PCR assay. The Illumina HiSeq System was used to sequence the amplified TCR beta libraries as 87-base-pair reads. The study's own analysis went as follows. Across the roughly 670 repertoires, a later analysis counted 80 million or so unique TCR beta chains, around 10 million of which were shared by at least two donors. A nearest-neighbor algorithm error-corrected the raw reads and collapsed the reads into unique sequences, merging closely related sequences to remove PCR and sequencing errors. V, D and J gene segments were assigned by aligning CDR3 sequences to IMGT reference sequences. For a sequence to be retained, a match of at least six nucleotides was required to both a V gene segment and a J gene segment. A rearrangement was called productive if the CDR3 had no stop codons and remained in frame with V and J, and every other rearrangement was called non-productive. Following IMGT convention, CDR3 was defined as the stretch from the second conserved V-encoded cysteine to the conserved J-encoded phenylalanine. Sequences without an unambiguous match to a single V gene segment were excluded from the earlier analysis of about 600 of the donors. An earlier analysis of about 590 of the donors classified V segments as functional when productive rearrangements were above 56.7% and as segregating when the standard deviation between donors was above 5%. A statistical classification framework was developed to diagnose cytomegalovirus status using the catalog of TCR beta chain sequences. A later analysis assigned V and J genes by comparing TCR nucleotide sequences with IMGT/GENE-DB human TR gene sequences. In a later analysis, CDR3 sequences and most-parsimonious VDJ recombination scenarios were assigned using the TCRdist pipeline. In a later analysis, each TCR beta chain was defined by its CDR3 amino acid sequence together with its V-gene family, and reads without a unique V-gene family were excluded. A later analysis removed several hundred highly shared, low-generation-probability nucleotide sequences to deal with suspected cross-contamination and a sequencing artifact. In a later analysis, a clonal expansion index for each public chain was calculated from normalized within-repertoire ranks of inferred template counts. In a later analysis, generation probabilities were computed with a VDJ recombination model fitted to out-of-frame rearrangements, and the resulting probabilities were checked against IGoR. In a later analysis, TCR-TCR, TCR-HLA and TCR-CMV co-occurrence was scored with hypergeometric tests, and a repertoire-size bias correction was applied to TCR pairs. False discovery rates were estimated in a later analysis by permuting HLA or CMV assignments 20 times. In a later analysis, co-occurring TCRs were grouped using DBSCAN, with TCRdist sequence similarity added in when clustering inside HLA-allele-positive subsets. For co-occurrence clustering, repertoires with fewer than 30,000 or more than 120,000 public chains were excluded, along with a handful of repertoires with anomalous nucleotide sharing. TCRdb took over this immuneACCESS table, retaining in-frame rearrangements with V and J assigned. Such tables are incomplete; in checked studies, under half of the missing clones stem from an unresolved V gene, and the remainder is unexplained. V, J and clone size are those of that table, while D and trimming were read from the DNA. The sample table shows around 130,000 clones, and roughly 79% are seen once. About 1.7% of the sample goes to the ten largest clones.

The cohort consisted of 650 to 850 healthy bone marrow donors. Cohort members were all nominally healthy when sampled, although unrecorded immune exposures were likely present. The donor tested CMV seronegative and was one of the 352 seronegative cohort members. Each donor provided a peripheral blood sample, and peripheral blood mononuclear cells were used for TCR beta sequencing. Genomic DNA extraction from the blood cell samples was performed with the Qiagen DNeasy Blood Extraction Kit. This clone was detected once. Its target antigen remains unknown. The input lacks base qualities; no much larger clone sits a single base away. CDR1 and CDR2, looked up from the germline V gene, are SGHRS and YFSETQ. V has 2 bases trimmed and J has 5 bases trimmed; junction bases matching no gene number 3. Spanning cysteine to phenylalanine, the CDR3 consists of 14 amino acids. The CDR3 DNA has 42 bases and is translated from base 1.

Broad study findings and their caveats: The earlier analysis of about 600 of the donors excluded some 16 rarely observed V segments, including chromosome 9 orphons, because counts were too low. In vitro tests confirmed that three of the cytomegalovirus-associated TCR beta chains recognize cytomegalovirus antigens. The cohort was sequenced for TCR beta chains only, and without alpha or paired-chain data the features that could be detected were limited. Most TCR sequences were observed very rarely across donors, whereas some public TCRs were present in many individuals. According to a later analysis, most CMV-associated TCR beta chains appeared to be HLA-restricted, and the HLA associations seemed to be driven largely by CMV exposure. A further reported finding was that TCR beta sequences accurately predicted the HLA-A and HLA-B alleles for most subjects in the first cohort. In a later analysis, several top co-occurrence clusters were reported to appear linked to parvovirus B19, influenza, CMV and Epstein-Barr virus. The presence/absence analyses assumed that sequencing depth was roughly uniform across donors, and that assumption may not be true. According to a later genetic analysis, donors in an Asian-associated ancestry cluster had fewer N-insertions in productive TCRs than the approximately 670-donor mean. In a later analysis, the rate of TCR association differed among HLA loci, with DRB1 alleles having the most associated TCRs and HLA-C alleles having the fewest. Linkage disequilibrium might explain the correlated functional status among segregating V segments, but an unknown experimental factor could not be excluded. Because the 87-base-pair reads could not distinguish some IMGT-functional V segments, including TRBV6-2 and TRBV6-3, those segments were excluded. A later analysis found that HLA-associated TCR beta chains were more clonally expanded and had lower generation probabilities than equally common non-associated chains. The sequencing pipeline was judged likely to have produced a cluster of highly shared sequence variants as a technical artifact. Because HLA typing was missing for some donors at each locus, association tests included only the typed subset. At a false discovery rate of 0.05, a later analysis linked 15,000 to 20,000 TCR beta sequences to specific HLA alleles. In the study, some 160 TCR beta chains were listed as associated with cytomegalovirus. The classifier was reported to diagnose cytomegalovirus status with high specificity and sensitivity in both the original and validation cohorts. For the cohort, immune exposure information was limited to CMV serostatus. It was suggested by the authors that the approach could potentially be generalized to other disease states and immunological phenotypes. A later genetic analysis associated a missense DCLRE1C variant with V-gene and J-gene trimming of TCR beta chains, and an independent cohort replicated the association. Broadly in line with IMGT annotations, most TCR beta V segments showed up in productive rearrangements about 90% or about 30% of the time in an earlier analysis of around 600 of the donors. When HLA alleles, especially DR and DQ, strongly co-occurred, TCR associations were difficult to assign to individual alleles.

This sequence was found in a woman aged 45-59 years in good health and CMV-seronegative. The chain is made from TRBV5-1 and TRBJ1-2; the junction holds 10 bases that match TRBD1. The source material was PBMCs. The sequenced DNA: TGCGCCAGCAGCTTAGGGGGACAGGGGTATGGCTACACCTTC. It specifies CASSLGGQGYGYTF.